This T cell receptor (beta chain) was identified in a study of STAT5B mutations in CD4+ large granular lymphocyte leukemia. Whole-study context: The CDR3 'QG' motif was associated with a particular HLA allele among healthy donors.

Trimming took off 4 bases at V and 8 bases at J, with 8 bases between the two ends. CDR3 length: 12 residues. Germline V gene lookup returns CDR1 SGHVS and CDR2 FQNEAQ. Method: immunoSEQ multiplex PCR; TCRdb's copy keeps in-frame clones and lacks some. The sample yields under 25,000 clones, about 70% seen once. The gene calls are TRBV7-8 and TRBJ1-4; D ambiguous. Material: CD4+ T cells from blood buffy coats. This clonotype originated in a human donor in good health. The CDR3 is CASSSRREKLFF. The CDR3 nucleotides are TGTGCCAGCAGCTCCAGACGGGAAAAACTGTTTTTT.